This TCR beta chain derives from a study of cytomegalovirus exposure and HLA in healthy donors. This clone was observed a few times. Its antigen is not identified. PCR was performed using 60 Vbeta and 13 Jbeta primers. Produced via immunoSEQ multiplex PCR; TCRdb's table is partial and in-frame only. The sample has some 65,000 clones; less than 70% are singletons. V was cut by 0 bases and J by 5 bases, with 17 bases left in between. The length of the CDR3 is 16 residues. From germline, CDR1 is SGHNT and CDR2 YYREEE (reference sequence). Overall study findings and caveats: A later analysis appeared to link common viral pathogens to several of the most significant clusters. Earlier findings revealed that most TCR beta V segments proved productive either about 87% or about 30% of the time.

This rearrangement joins TRBV5-4 to TRBJ2-5, with D tentatively TRBD1 (6 bases). Sequencing input: PBMCs. This sequence originates from a man under 40 in good health and CMV-seronegative. The CDR3 DNA sequence: TGTGCCAGCAGCTTGGGAAATGCAGGGGTAATTGAGACCCAGTACTTC. Translation: CASSLGNAGVIETQYF.